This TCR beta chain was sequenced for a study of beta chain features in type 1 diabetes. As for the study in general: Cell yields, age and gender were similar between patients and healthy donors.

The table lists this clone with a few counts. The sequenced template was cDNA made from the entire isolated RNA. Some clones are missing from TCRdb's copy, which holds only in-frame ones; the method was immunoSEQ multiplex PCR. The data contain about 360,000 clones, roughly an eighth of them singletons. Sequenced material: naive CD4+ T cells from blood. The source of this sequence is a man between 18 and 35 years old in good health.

The CDR3 is CASSPGLAGLEQYF. The CDR3 nucleotides read TGTGCCAGCAGCCCCGGACTAGCGGGACTCGAGCAGTACTTC. The chain joins TRBV11-2 to TRBJ2-7, with 12 bases that match TRBD2. The V segment lost 5 bases and the J segment 6 bases; nucleotides outside the gene matches: 5. CDR1 and CDR2 from the germline V gene are SGHAT and FQNNGV. CDR3 length: 14 residues. Full variable domain (outside the CDR3, taken from reference TRBV11-2 and TRBJ2-7): EAGVAQSPRYKIIEKRQSVAFWCNPISGHATLYWYQQILGQGPKLLIQFQNNGVVDDSQLPKDRFSAERLKGVDSTLKIQPAKLEDSAVYLCASSPGLAGLEQYFGPGTRLTVT.